The 27 T cell receptor beta chains below were found in one sample sequenced in a study of CD8+ T cells in alopecia areata. Treatment: oral pan-JAK inhibitor, 5-10 mg twice daily. In each case, RNA was isolated and then reverse transcribed into cDNA as the sequencing template. Profiled with immunoSEQ multiplex PCR; TCRdb holds only in-frame clones, not every one. The table includes over 100,000 clones, 50% to 75% detected once. The sequencing here drew on CD8+ T cells sorted from blood, taken at week 24, from a patient treated with tofacitinib. The receptors were sampled from a human donor with alopecia areata.

This clone was picked up a small number of times. DNA for the CDR3: TGTGCCAGCAGTTCGGGACACCCTAACTATGGCTACACCTTC. Residues: CASSSGHPNYGYTF. This chain joins TRBV27 and TRBJ1-2; D might be TRBD1 (6 bases). Germline loops: CDR1 MNHEY, CDR2 SMNVEV (reference sequence). This CDR3 is built from 14 residues. V lost 4 bases, J lost 0 bases, and 9 bases lay in between.

The gene calls are TRBV25-1 and TRBJ2-7, with 7 bases that match TRBD1. With V trimmed by 2 bases and J by 5 bases, 12 bases remained unmatched. There are 16 residues in the CDR3. Germline values: CDR1 MGHDK, CDR2 SYGVNS. CDR3 coding DNA: TGTGCCAGCAGTGAAAGGGGTTGGTTGGGACAGCACGAGCAGTACTTC. Protein product: CASSERGWLGQHEQYF.

The genes are TRBV30 and TRBJ1-2; D unclear. Germline CDR1 and CDR2: GTSNPN and SVGIG (reference sequence). The V end lost 3 bases, the J end lost 1 base, and 18 bases lay between the germline ends. The CDR3 has 16 residues. In DNA form, the CDR3 reads TGTGCCTGGAGCGCCCCCCCCTCTCCAGTTAACTATGGCTACACCTTC. This sequence encodes CAWSAPPSPVNYGYTF.

This chain uses TRBV30 with TRBJ1-5; tentatively, D is TRBD1 (5 bases). Germline V CDR1 and CDR2: GTSNPN, SVGIG (reference sequence). The CDR3 is 13 amino acids. V was trimmed by 6 bases and J by 2 bases, leaving 11 bases between them. The CDR3 bases are TGTGCCTGCAGGGTAGGGGGCAATCAGCCCCAGCATTTT. Translation gives CACRVGGNQPQHF.

The chain uses TRBV18 and TRBJ1-1; perhaps TRBD1 as D (5 bases). The CDR3 consists of 15 residues. Germline CDR1 reads KGHSH; CDR2 reads LQKENI. Trimming pared 4 bases from V and 6 bases from J, leaving 18 bases between. The CDR3: CASSLRTAGVPEAFF. DNA of the CDR3: TGTGCCAGCTCACTCAGGACGGCGGGGGTCCCTGAAGCTTTCTTT.

The rearrangement uses TRBV27 and TRBJ2-7, with 7 bases lining up with TRBD2. The junction had 19 bases not matched to a gene; V was cut back by 5 bases and J by 0 bases. CDR3 length equals 19 residues. Germline V gene sequence: CDR1 MNHEY, CDR2 SMNVEV (reference sequence). The CDR3, as DNA: TGTGCCAGCAGTACCAAGTTTTTGCGGGGGTTAGGAGACTCCTACGAGCAGTACTTC. Translation gives CASSTKFLRGLGDSYEQYF.

V usage is TRBV11-1 and J usage is TRBJ1-6, with 7 bases lining up with TRBD1. CDR3 length: 14 amino acids. The germline V gene has CDR1 SGHAT and CDR2 FQDESV (reference sequence). V was clipped by 2 bases and J by 7 bases; unmatched bases: 2. The CDR3 spells CASSLKGANSPLHF. DNA of the CDR3: TGTGCCAGCAGCTTAAAGGGGGCGAATTCACCCCTCCACTTT.

The chain has TRBV5-6 and TRBJ1-2; 7 bases map to TRBD1. The germline gives CDR1 SGHDT, CDR2 YYEEEE. This CDR3 region has 13 residues. V was pared by 4 bases and J by 6 bases, with 6 bases of the junction left unmatched. The CDR3 DNA reads TGTGCCAGCAGCCCCACAGGGGTCAATGGCTACACCTTC. It is translated as CASSPTGVNGYTF.

The chain has TRBV7-9 and TRBJ2-7; D is ambiguous. CDR1 and CDR2 (germline): SEHNR, FQNEAQ (reference sequence). V was cut by 4 bases and J by 2 bases, with 3 bases left in between. This CDR3 has 11 residues. The CDR3 coding sequence is TGTGCCAGCAGCTCCCCCTACGAGCAGTACTTC. This gives the protein CASSSPYEQYF.

The J gene is TRBJ1-1, the V gene TRBV27; the D is unclear. The CDR3 covers 15 residues. Germline V gene data show CDR1 as MNHEY and CDR2 as SMNVEV (reference sequence). The V end lost 5 bases, the J end lost 2 bases, and 15 bases lay between the germline ends. CDR3 region: CASSHGPQGNTEAFF. CDR3 in DNA: TGTGCCAGCAGTCACGGACCACAAGGCAACACTGAAGCTTTCTTT.

This clone came up once. The rearrangement uses TRBV5-4 and TRBJ1-6; D is ambiguous. In germline, CDR1 is SGHNT, CDR2 YYREEE (reference sequence). V was clipped by 4 bases and J by 7 bases, with 12 bases between them. The CDR3 consists of 14 residues. CDR3 nucleotides: TGTGCCAGCAGCCGGACCGGGGTAAATTCACCCCTCCACTTT. Protein product: CASSRTGVNSPLHF.

This clone came up a few times. Written as DNA, the CDR3 is TGCAGCGGAGCCCTTCTAGCCACCGATGAGCAGTTCTTC. It translates to CSGALLATDEQFF. This chain joins TRBV29-1 and TRBJ2-1; weak D call: TRBD2 (5 bases). CDR1 is SQVTM and CDR2 is ANQGSEA in the germline V gene. V lost 7 bases to trimming and J lost 8 bases, with 18 bases between them. The length of the CDR3 is 13 residues.

Written as DNA, the CDR3 is TGCAGCGCATATGGTGACATTCAGTACTTC. Translating gives CSAYGDIQYF. The chain is built from TRBV29-1 and TRBJ2-4; D gene unclear. CDR3 length equals 10 residues. Per germline, CDR1 SQVTM and CDR2 ANQGSEA. The germline V and J ends were trimmed by 7 bases and 8 bases, with 9 bases remaining between them.

J is TRBJ2-3 and V is TRBV5-1; D not certain. CDR3 length: 14 amino acids. CDR1 and CDR2 (germline): SGHRS, YFSETQ. Trimming removed 7 bases at V and 2 bases at J, with 14 bases between. CDR3 sequence (DNA): TGCGCCAGCCGTCGGACGGAGCTCACAGATACGCAGTATTTT. Translating gives CASRRTELTDTQYF.

The chain carries TRBV25-1 and TRBJ1-5; a possible D gene is TRBD1 (5 bases). The germline V and J ends were trimmed by 4 bases and 4 bases, with 14 bases remaining between them. CDR1 MGHDK and CDR2 SYGVNS come from the germline V gene. The CDR3 length is 15 residues. Here the CDR3 DNA reads TGTGCCAGCAGTGGACTTGGGGAGGGGAATCAGCCCCAGCATTTT. Translated, it gives CASSGLGEGNQPQHF.

V usage is TRBV27 and J usage is TRBJ2-1, with 8 bases that match TRBD2. From germline, CDR1 is MNHEY and CDR2 SMNVEV (reference sequence). CDR3 size: 17 residues. V lost 8 bases to trimming and J lost 2 bases; unmatched junction nucleotides: 14. The CDR3 sequence: CASFSHPGGAPYNEQFF. The CDR3 region has the DNA TGTGCCAGCTTTTCCCATCCCGGGGGGGCCCCCTACAATGAGCAGTTCTTC.

The V call is TRBV11-2, the J call TRBJ2-5, with TRBD1 matching 9 bases. CDR1 SGHAT and CDR2 FQNNGV come from the germline V gene. Trimming took 3 bases from V and 5 from J; bases not matched to a gene: 4. This CDR3 contains 14 residues. CDR3 sequence reads: CASSFGTGKETQYF. CDR3 sequence (DNA): TGTGCCAGCAGCTTCGGGACAGGGAAGGAGACCCAGTACTTC.

This clone was picked up a small number of times. J is TRBJ2-7 and V is TRBV13, with 10 bases aligning to TRBD2. The junction had 7 bases not matched to a gene; V was cut back by 0 bases and J by 2 bases. The CDR3 runs to 17 residues. The germline V gene has CDR1 PRHDT and CDR2 FYEKMQ (reference sequence). CDR3 amino acids: CASSLGLAGGSAYEQYF. The CDR3, as DNA: TGTGCCAGCAGCTTAGGATTAGCGGGGGGTTCAGCCTACGAGCAGTACTTC.

In this sample, this clone turned up once. This chain uses TRBV27 with TRBJ1-1; D perhaps matches TRBD1 (6 bases). This CDR3 spans 15 amino acids. CDR1 and CDR2 from the germline V gene are MNHEY and SMNVEV (reference sequence). V dropped 2 bases and J dropped 7 bases, with 17 bases sitting between them. The CDR3 bases are TGTGCCAGCAGTTTACAGGGGATTAAGGGGAATGAAGCTTTCTTT. It translates to CASSLQGIKGNEAFF.

This rearrangement joins TRBV9 to TRBJ2-1; D is undetermined. Germline V gene sequence: CDR1 SGDLS, CDR2 YYNGEE. The CDR3 spans 14 residues. The V end was cut by 4 bases, the J end by 6 bases, with 14 bases between. CDR3 protein: CASSQYGSLNEQFF. Written as DNA, the CDR3 is TGTGCCAGCAGCCAGTACGGGTCCCTCAATGAGCAGTTCTTC.

The chain recombines TRBV4-1 with TRBJ2-3; D gene unclear. The CDR3 is made up of 12 amino acids. Trimming removed 0 bases at V and 8 bases at J, with 6 bases between. CDR1 and CDR2 (germline): MGHRA, YSYEKL. DNA for the CDR3: TGCGCCAGCAGCCAAGATGCCGGTACGCAGTATTTT. It yields the protein CASSQDAGTQYF.

With regard to this clone: This could be a read error, since a much larger clone is one nucleotide away. The chain links TRBV10-3 to TRBJ2-7; no clear D. Germline values: CDR1 ENHRY, CDR2 SYGVKD. CDR3 length: 13 amino acids. Trimming cost V 6 bases and J 4 bases, with 13 bases left between them. The CDR3 protein is CAIRRTGSYEQYF. Written as DNA, the CDR3 is TGTGCCATCAGGAGAACCGGATCTTACGAGCAGTACTTC.

The rearrangement uses TRBV6-6 and TRBJ1-2; TRBD1 aligns across 8 bases. Germline V gives CDR1 MNHNY, CDR2 SVGAGI (reference sequence). V trimming: 7 bases; J trimming: 8 bases; junction bases outside the gene matches: 6. The CDR3 consists of 12 residues. CDR3 nucleotides: TGTGCCAGCATCGAGGGACAGGAAGGCTACACCTTC. Residues: CASIEGQEGYTF.

This rearrangement joins TRBV9 to TRBJ2-7; the D call may be TRBD1 or TRBD2 (5 bases each). CDR3 size: 13 residues. Trimming took off 0 bases at V and 6 bases at J, with 10 bases between the two ends. From germline, CDR1 is SGDLS and CDR2 YYNGEE. The CDR3 DNA sequence: TGTGCCAGCAGCGTAGGAGGGGTTGGCGAGCAGTACTTC. Protein: CASSVGGVGEQYF.

The chain couples TRBV15 to TRBJ1-1; D remains unclear. Trimming removed 4 bases from V and 0 bases from J, with 3 bases in between. Looked up from germline, CDR1 is LNHNV and CDR2 is YYDKDF (reference sequence). The length of the CDR3 is 12 residues. CDR3: CATSTMNTEAFF. The DNA for the CDR3 is TGTGCCACCAGCACAATGAACACTGAAGCTTTCTTT.

The CDR3 coding sequence is TGCGCCAGCAGCCAAGATAGGCACCTCCAAGAGACCCAGTACTTC. It encodes CASSQDRHLQETQYF. This chain uses TRBV4-1 with TRBJ2-5; D is unclear. V was trimmed by 0 bases and J by 1 base, leaving 9 bases between them. The length of the CDR3 is 15 residues. Germline CDR1 reads MGHRA; CDR2 reads YSYEKL.

There are a few counts of this clone. The rearrangement uses TRBV13 and TRBJ2-3; TRBD2 aligns across 12 bases. Germline lookup yields CDR1 PRHDT and CDR2 FYEKMQ (reference sequence). This CDR3 is built from 15 residues. Unmatched junction bases numbered 4, after V lost 4 bases and J lost 5 bases. The CDR3 is CASSSSGGAGDTQYF. DNA for the CDR3: TGTGCCAGCAGCTCTAGCGGGGGGGCTGGAGATACGCAGTATTTT.